This T cell receptor beta chain came from a study of beta chain features in type 1 diabetes. For this clone: Antigen specificity is unknown.

The ends were cut back, 4 bases at V and 0 bases at J, with 16 bases in the middle. Germline V gives CDR1 SEHNR, CDR2 FQNEAQ (reference sequence). This CDR3 is built from 17 residues. The authors reverse transcribed all of the isolated RNA, so sequencing captured expressed TCRB transcripts. This table comes from immunoSEQ multiplex PCR, and its TCRdb copy is limited to in-frame clones, with some not included. The data hold about 930,000 clones, with about a sixth observed a single time. Findings and caveats of the study: Patients' naive, central memory and Treg TCRB repertoires seemed closer to one another than those of healthy donors.

The V and J genes are TRBV7-9 and TRBJ2-1, with a tentative D call TRBD2 (6 bases). This sequence originates from a woman aged 18-35 years in good health. Sequenced input: naive CD4+ T cells from blood. CDR3 protein: CASSSTRGGDSYNEQFF. CDR3 nucleotide sequence: TGTGCCAGCAGCTCGACCCGGGGCGGGGACTCCTACAATGAGCAGTTCTTC.